Each of the 4 T cell receptor beta chains below was sequenced from the same sample in a study of blood T cell repertoires in COVID-19. TCRdb's copy holds only in-frame clones and misses some; the assay was immunoSEQ multiplex PCR. Of 350,000 to 500,000 clones in the sample, 85% to 90% were seen once. Sequenced: peripheral blood. These receptors all come from a young man with COVID-19, enrolled during active disease.

The rearrangement joins TRBV2 to TRBJ2-7, with 11 bases aligning to TRBD2. There are 15 residues in the CDR3. V lost 6 bases and J lost 0; bases outside the gene matches: 4. CDR1 is SNHLY and CDR2 is FYNNEI in the germline V gene. The CDR3 here is CASRPTSGASYEQYF. CDR3 DNA: TGTGCCAGCAGGCCGACTAGCGGGGCCTCCTACGAGCAGTACTTC.

The V gene is TRBV5-1, the J gene TRBJ2-3; D is possibly TRBD1 (5 bases). Deletions cut 3 bases from V and 2 bases from J, with 7 bases between. The CDR3 has 13 amino acids. CDR1 is SGHRS, CDR2 YFSETQ, per germline. The CDR3 DNA reads TGCGCCAGCAGCTCGACAGACACAGATACGCAGTATTTT. Amino acid sequence: CASSSTDTDTQYF.

The rearrangement uses TRBV5-1 and TRBJ2-7; TRBD1 matches 7 bases. Unmatched junction bases numbered 11, after V lost 4 bases and J lost 4 bases. CDR1 SGHRS and CDR2 YFSETQ come from the germline V gene. This CDR3 contains 15 residues. DNA of the CDR3: TGCGCCAGCAGCATAATAGCCGGGACAGAGTACGAGCAGTACTTC. It yields the protein CASSIIAGTEYEQYF. Full variable domain (rest looked up from reference TRBV5-1 and TRBJ2-7): KAGVTQTPRYLIKTRGQQVTLSCSPISGHRSVSWYQQTPGQGLQFLFEYFSETQRNKGNFPGRFSGRQFSNSRSEMNVSTLELGDSALYLCASSIIAGTEYEQYFGPGTRLTVT.

This clone is a singleton in its sample. CDR3 loop: CASSLTRGLGNTIYF. The CDR3 coding sequence is TGTGCCAGCAGCTTAACCAGGGGGCTAGGAAACACCATATATTTT. This chain connects TRBV7-9 to TRBJ1-3; 8 bases agree with TRBD1. The J segment lost 4 bases and the V segment lost 2 bases, leaving 4 bases of the junction unmatched. This CDR3 has 15 amino acids. The germline V gene encodes CDR1 SEHNR and CDR2 FQNEAQ (reference sequence).